The sequence of this T cell receptor beta chain was determined in a study of cytomegalovirus exposure and HLA in healthy donors. PCR amplification relied on 60 Vbeta primers (plus 13 Jbeta primers). Clones were sequenced by immunoSEQ multiplex PCR, and TCRdb holds only the in-frame ones, with some missing. The sample yields under 120,000 clones, 74% seen once. Overall study results and limits: Sequencing probably produced one cluster of sequence variants that were highly shared. Exclusion applied to some V segments, including TRBV6-2 and TRBV6-3, as they were indistinguishable. Immune exposure information comprised only CMV serostatus.

This clone was observed a few times. Antigen: not known. CDR1 is LGHNT and CDR2 is FRNRAP in the germline V gene. Trimming pared 6 bases from V and 2 bases from J, leaving 7 bases between. This CDR3 comprises 12 residues. The sequence derives from a man in his fifties or sixties in good health and CMV-seropositive. The rearrangement uses TRBV12-5 and TRBJ1-2, with no clear D. Sequencing was done on a sample of PBMCs. For the CDR3, the DNA is TGTGCTAGTGGCCAATCCAACTATGGCTACACCTTC. Its translation is CASGQSNYGYTF. The entire variable domain, with the rest obtained from reference TRBV12-5 and TRBJ1-2, is as follows: DARVTQTPRHKVTEMGQEVTMRCQPILGHNTVFWYRQTMMQGLELLAYFRNRAPLDDSGMPKDRFSAEMPDATLATLKIQPSEPRDSAVYFCASGQSNYGYTFGSGTRLTVV.